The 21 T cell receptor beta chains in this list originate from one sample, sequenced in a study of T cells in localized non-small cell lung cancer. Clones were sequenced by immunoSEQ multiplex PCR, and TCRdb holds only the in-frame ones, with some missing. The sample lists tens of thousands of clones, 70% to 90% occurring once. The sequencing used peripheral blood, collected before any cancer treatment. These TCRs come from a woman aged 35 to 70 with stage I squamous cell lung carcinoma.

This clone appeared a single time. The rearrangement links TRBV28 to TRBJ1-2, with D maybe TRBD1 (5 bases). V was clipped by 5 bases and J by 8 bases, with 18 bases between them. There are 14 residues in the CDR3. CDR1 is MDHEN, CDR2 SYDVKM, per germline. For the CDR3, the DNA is TGTGCCAGCAGTCCACCGGGGCCGGCCATGGGCTACACCTTC. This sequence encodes CASSPPGPAMGYTF.

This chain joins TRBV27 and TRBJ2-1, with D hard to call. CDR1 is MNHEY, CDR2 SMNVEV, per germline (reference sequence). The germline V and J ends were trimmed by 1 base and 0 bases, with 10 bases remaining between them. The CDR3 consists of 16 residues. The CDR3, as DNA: TGTGCCAGCAGTTTATTCGGTGCGAGCTCCTACAATGAGCAGTTCTTC. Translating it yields CASSLFGASSYNEQFF.

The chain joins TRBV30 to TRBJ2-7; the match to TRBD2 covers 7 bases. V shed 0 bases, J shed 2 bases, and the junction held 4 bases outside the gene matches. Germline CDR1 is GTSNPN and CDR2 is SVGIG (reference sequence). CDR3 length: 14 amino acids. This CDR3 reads CAWSVGGITYEQYF. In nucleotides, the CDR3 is TGTGCCTGGAGTGTGGGAGGGATCACCTACGAGCAGTACTTC.

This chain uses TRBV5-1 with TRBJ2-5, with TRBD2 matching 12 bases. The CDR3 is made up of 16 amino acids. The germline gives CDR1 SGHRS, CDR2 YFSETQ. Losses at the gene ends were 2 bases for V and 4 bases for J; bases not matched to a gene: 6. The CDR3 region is CASSFTSGGSTETQYF. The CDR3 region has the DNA TGCGCCAGCAGCTTCACTAGCGGGGGGTCGACAGAGACCCAGTACTTC.

The CDR3 here is CASSIGQGSDTQYF. CDR3 in DNA: TGTGCCAGCAGCATAGGGCAGGGATCGGATACGCAGTATTTT. The chain combines TRBV7-9 with TRBJ2-3; a possible D gene is TRBD1 (5 bases). Per the germline V gene, CDR1 is SEHNR and CDR2 is FQNEAQ (reference sequence). This CDR3 spans 14 amino acids. Trimming cost V 5 bases and J 6 bases, with 15 bases left between them.

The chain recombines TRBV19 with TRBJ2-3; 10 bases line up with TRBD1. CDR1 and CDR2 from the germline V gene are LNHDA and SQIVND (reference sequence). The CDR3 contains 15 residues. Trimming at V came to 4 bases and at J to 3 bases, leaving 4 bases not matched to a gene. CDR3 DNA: TGTGCCAGTAGTAGACAGGGGGCGTTAACAGATACGCAGTATTTT. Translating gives CASSRQGALTDTQYF. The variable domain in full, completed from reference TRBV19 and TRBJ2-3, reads DGGITQSPKYLFRKEGQNVTLSCEQNLNHDAMYWYRQDPGQGLRLIYYSQIVNDFQKGDIAEGYSVSREKKESFPLTVTSAQKNPTAFYLCASSRQGALTDTQYFGPGTRLTVL.

This chain's CDR3 is CASRHGQGGNEKLFF. CDR3 nucleotides: TGTGCCAGCAGACACGGACAGGGCGGTAATGAAAAACTGTTTTTT. The V and J genes are TRBV5-8 and TRBJ1-4; 8 bases align to TRBD1. This CDR3 region has 15 residues. CDR1 is SGHTS, CDR2 YDEGEE, per germline. Trimming cost V 5 bases and J 4 bases; bases outside gene matches: 7. Filled out from reference TRBV5-8 and TRBJ1-4, the complete variable domain reads EAGVTQSPTHLIKTRGQQATLRCSPISGHTSVYWYQQALGLGLQFLLWYDEGEERNRGNFPPRFSGRQFPNYSSELNVNALELEDSALYLCASRHGQGGNEKLFFGSGTQLSVL.

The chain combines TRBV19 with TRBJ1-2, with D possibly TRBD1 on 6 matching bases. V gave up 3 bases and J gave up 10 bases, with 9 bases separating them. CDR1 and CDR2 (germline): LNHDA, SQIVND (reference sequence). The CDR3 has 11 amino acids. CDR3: CASSIRGHYTF. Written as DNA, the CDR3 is TGTGCCAGTAGTATCCGGGGGCACTACACCTTC. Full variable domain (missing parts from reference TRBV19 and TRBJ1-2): DGGITQSPKYLFRKEGQNVTLSCEQNLNHDAMYWYRQDPGQGLRLIYYSQIVNDFQKGDIAEGYSVSREKKESFPLTVTSAQKNPTAFYLCASSIRGHYTFGSGTRLTVV.

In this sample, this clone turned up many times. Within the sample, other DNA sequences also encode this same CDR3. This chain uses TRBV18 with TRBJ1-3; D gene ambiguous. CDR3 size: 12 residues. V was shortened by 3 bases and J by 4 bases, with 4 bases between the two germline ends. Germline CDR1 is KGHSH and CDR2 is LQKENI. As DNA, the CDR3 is TGTGCCAGCTCACCGGAGGGAAACACCATATATTTT. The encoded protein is CASSPEGNTIYF. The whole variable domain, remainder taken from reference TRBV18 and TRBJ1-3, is NAGVMQNPRHLVRRRGQEARLRCSPMKGHSHVYWYRQLPEEGLKFMVYLQKENIIDESGMPKERFSAEFPKEGPSILRIQQVVRGDSAAYFCASSPEGNTIYFGEGSWLTVV.

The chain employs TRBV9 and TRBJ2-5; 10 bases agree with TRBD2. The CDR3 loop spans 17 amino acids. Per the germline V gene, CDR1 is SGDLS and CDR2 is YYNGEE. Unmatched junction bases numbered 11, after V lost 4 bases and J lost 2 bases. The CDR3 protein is CASSPRSAGGSQETQYF. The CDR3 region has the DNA TGTGCCAGCAGCCCTCGGTCAGCGGGGGGGTCTCAAGAGACCCAGTACTTC.

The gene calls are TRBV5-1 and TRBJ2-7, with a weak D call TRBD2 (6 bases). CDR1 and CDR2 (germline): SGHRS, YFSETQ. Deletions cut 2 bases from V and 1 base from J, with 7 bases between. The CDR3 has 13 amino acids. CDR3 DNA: TGCGCCAGCAGCTTAGCGGGTTCCTACGAGCAGTACTTC. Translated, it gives CASSLAGSYEQYF.

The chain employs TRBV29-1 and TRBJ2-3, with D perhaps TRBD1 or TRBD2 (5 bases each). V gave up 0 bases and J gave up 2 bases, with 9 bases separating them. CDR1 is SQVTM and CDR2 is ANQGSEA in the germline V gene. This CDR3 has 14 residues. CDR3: CSVEDWGSTDTQYF. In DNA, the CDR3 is TGCAGCGTTGAAGACTGGGGGTCCACAGATACGCAGTATTTT.

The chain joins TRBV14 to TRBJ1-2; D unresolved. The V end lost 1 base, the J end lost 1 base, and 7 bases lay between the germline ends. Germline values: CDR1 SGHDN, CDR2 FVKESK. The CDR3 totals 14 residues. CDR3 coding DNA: TGTGCCAGCAGCCAAGTCGGGGTTAACTATGGCTACACCTTC. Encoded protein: CASSQVGVNYGYTF.

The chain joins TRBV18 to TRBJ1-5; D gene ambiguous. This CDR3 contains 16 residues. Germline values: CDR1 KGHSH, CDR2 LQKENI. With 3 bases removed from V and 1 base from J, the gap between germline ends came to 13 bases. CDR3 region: CASSPMSSASNQPQHF. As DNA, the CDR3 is TGTGCCAGCTCACCGATGAGTAGTGCAAGCAATCAGCCCCAGCATTTT.

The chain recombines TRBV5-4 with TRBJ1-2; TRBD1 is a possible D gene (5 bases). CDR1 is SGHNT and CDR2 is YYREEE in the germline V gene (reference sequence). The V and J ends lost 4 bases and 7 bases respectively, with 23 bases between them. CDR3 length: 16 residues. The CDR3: CASSMGLRTKLAGYTF. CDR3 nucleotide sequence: TGTGCCAGCAGCATGGGCTTACGGACAAAACTCGCTGGCTACACCTTC.

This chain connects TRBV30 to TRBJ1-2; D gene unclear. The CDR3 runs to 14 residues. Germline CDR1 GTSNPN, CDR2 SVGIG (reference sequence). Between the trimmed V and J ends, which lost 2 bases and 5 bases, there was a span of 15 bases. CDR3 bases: TGTGCCTGGAGTCTGGACGGACGAACTTATGGCTACACCTTC. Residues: CAWSLDGRTYGYTF.

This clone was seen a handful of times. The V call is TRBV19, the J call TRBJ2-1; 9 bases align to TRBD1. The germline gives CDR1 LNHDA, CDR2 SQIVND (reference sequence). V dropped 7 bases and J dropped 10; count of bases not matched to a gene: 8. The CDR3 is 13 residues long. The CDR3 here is CASNRGQWDEQFF. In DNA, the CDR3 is TGTGCCAGTAACAGGGGGCAGTGGGACGAGCAGTTCTTC.

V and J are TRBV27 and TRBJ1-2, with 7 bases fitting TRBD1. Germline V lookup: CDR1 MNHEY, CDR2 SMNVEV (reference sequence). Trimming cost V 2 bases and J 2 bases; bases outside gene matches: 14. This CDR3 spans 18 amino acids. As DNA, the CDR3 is TGTGCCAGCAGTTTAAAGACAGGGACAACTTTCCCCAACTATGGCTACACCTTC. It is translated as CASSLKTGTTFPNYGYTF.

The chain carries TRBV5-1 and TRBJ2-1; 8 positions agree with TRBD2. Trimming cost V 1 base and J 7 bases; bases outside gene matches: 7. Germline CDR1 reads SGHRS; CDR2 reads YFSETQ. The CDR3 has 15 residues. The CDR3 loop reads CASSLIGLALNEQFF. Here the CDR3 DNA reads TGCGCCAGCAGCTTGATAGGACTAGCCTTAAATGAGCAGTTCTTC.

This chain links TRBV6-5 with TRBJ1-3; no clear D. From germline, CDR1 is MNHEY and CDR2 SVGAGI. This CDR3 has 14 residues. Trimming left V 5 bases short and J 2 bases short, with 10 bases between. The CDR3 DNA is TGTGCCAGCAGTCGCCGCACGGCTGGAAACACCATATATTTT. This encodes CASSRRTAGNTIYF.

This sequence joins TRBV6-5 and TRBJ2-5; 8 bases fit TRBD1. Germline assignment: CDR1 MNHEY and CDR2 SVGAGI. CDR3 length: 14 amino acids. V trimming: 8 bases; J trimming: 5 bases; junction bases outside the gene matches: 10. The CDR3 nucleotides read TGTGCCAGCGGGCTGGGCAGGGGGCGGGAGACCCAGTACTTC. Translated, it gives CASGLGRGRETQYF.